This T cell receptor beta chain was identified during a study of T cell repertoires in cytomegalovirus infection. This clonotype was recorded many times. TCRdb re-called the reads through MiXCR, storing one row per CDR3 protein. The top ten clones hold approximately 30% of a sample with 150,000 to 200,000 distinct CDR3 sequences, approximately 14% of them seen once. With 2 bases removed from V and 4 bases from J, the gap between germline ends came to 21 bases. The CDR3 sequence is 18 residues long. CDR1 and CDR2 from the germline V gene are MDHEN and SYDVKM. The chain combines TRBV28 with TRBJ1-5; a possible D gene is TRBD1 (5 bases). Material for sequencing was PBMCs. This clonotype was sampled from a human donor in good health (CMV status not recorded). Some clones in this sample may be carry-over from other donors' samples. DNA of the CDR3: TGTGCCAGCAGTTTAGGAACAGGAAAAGAAGAGGGTAATCAGCCCCAGCATTTT. Its protein product is CASSLGTGKEEGNQPQHF.